The text below deals with one TCR beta chain. The antigen it recognizes is unknown. Base-call qualities are not available, and no considerably larger clone is one nucleotide away. The data derive from a study of identical twins listed by TCRdb under 2016. About the investigation overall: To test whether fetal clonotypes persist, this study deep-sequenced TCR alpha and beta repertoires from monozygotic twins, from unrelated adults of various ages, and from cord blood. To rule out contamination, the twin experiments were replicated at different times with different library preparation protocols. General study outcomes and caveats: Abundant cord blood beta clonotypes had fewer insertions, young adult naive repertoires showed a similar but weaker trend, and memory repertoires showed no such trend. In monozygotic twins, recombination models systematically underestimated out-of-frame TCR alpha sharing, but the models matched the sharing seen between unrelated individuals. Out-of-frame TCR alpha sequences shared between twins showed an excess of low generation-probability sequences compared with coincidental sharing between unrelated individuals. Zero-insertion analyses could be partly confounded by invariant T cells such as MAIT and iNKT, although diverse VJ usage argued against such confounding for most clonotypes. Excess twin sharing in beta out-of-frame sequences was weaker because fewer shared sequences lowered the signal-to-noise ratio. Because the same donors could not be followed over many years, the conclusions relied on cross-sectional statistical analysis.

Every donor was a healthy Caucasian. The twin cohort consisted of three pairs of female monozygotic twins, all aged 18 to 29 years. CD4+ and CD8+ T cell populations were isolated with positive isolation kits from Invitrogen. The library came from 5' RACE. The run used an Illumina HiSeq 2000. A universal primer binding site was introduced by template switching, and a unique molecular identifier was present in the final cDNA, enabling accurate counting of TCR cDNA molecules. Specific primers in the conserved constant-segment region were used to synthesize first-strand cDNA for the TCR alpha and beta chains. To control for contamination, every cDNA library was double barcoded, receiving both a SMART-Mk sample barcode and Illumina barcodes. TruSeq adapter sequences, together with Illumina sample barcodes, were added in two successive PCR steps. TCR alpha and beta cDNA libraries were sequenced on the Illumina HiSeq platform with custom primers. Concerning the study's data processing: MiGEC processed the raw reads to extract unique molecular identifiers, while MiXCR was used to determine the CDR3 positions. For each individual, recombination models were inferred using an EM algorithm with the repgenHMM and IGoR tools. The tcR package in R was used for shared clonotype analysis, with sharing normalized by the product of cloneset sizes. To study raw recombination without the effects of thymic and clonal selection, out-of-frame nonproductive sequences were analyzed. TCRdb ran its own pipeline on the public reads, namely fastp trimming at Q25 and MiXCR clone calling, and kept in-frame beta chains. Each record represents a unique CDR3 protein, reported with the most common genes and DNA among its rows. The V and J calls were determined by TCRdb, not by the authors. The sample yields roughly 480,000 distinct CDR3 sequences; 20% to 30% were counted once. The ten top clones hold 2.9% of the sample.

This sample also belongs to another study, concerning T cells expressing NK-cell markers. The second source states: Fewer than ten donors provided sorted CD3+CD56+NKG2C+, CD3+CD56+NKG2C- and CD3+CD56-NKG2C+ T-cell subsets, whose TCR beta-chain repertoires were profiled. Among the eight sequenced donors, seven were HCMV-seropositive and one was HCMV-seronegative. To restrict sorting to alphabetaTCR-expressing T cells, an anti-gammadeltaTCR antibody was added in several experiments. In a handful of donors, the dominant CD3+CD56+NKG2C+ clonotypes were among the top 10 CD8+ clonotypes and accounted for roughly 1.0-8% of CD8+ T cells. Those dominant clonotypes were again the most abundant among CD3+CD56-NKG2C+ cells in a handful of donors, at about 25-60.1%. It remained unclear whether the expanded NKG2C-expressing T cell clones were specific for HCMV antigens. Randomly selected healthy volunteers, three men and five women, were used as the eight sequenced donors. To determine HCMV serostatus, a commercial ELISA kit was used to detect HCMV-specific IgG in serum. MIGEC was used to demultiplex reads and group the reads by UMI, and MiTCR was used to assemble and quantify clonotypes. Only TCR cDNA sequences supported by at least two reads were kept to exclude erroneous sequences. The tcR package was used for downstream repertoire analysis, with clonotypes matched between fractions based on CDR3 nucleotide sequence plus V segment. VDJmatch was used to annotate antigen specificity against VDJdb, with one amino acid substitution in CDR3 allowed.

The TCR was taken from a woman between 18 and 29 years old in good health. The sample comprised CD4+ T cells sorted from blood.

The bases read TGTGCCAGCTTATCGCAAGAGACCCAGTACTTC. It specifies CASLSQETQYF. The chain was built from TRBV18 and TRBJ2-5, with the D gene not clear enough to name. The trim is 7 bases for V and 2 bases for J, with a gap of 5 bases between the germline ends. Looking up the germline V gene yields CDR1 KGHSH and CDR2 LQKENI. The CDR3, cysteine through phenylalanine, is 11 amino acids long. The only DNA kept is the CDR3, 33 bases in frame from the first base.